This TCR beta chain was sequenced during a study of blood T cell repertoires in COVID-19. TCRdb's copy holds only in-frame clones and misses some; the assay was immunoSEQ multiplex PCR. The data hold approximately 72,000 clones, with approximately 91% observed a single time. Trimming cost V 0 bases and J 2 bases, with 17 bases left between them. The CDR3 covers 19 residues. The V gene's germline CDR1 is MGHRA and CDR2 YSYEKL. The V call is TRBV4-1, the J call TRBJ1-6, with D possibly matching TRBD1 (5 bases). The source material was peripheral blood. The sequence was collected from a man aged 50 to 59 with acute or convalescent COVID-19. The DNA for the CDR3 is TGCGCCAGCAGCCAAGATCCCATCCAGGGTTTCCCCTATAATTCACCCCTCCACTTT. It encodes CASSQDPIQGFPYNSPLHF.